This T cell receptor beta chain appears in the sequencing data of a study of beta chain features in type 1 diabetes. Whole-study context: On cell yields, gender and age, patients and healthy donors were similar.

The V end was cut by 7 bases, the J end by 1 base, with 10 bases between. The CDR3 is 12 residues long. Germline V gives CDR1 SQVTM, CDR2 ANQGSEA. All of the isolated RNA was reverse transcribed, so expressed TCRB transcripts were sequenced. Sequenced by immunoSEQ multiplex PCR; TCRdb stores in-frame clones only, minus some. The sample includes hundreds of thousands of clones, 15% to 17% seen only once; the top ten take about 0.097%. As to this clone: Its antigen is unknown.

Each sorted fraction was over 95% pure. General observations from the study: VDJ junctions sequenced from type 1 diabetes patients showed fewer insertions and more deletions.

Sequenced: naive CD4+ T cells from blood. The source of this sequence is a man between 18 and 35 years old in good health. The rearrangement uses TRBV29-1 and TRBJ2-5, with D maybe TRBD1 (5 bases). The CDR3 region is CSARAPQETQYF. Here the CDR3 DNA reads TGCAGCGCCAGGGCGCCCCAAGAGACCCAGTACTTC.